This passage covers 12 T cell receptor beta chains from one sample sequenced in a study of shared clonotypes between healthy human individuals. TCRdb keeps only in-frame clones here, not all; method: immunoSEQ multiplex PCR. This sample has around 2.5 million clones; roughly 93% occur once, and the top ten carry 0.36%. Sequencing was performed on naive CD4+ T cells from PBMCs. The subset denotes: CD45RA+ positively selected. The source of these receptors is a man aged 18-30 years in good health. Some clones in this sample may be carry-over from other donors' samples.

The chain has TRBV18 and TRBJ2-2, with D maybe TRBD2 (6 bases). CDR1 is KGHSH and CDR2 is LQKENI in the germline V gene. The ends were cut back, 5 bases at V and 4 bases at J, with 14 bases in the middle. CDR3 size: 15 residues. Here the CDR3 DNA reads TGTGCCAGCTCAAAGGACACCGGGGGCACCGGGGAGCTGTTTTTT. Encoded protein: CASSKDTGGTGELFF.

This rearrangement joins TRBV18 to TRBJ2-7, with no clear D. Trimming stripped 5 bases from V and 0 bases from J, with 8 bases between. Germline loops: CDR1 KGHSH, CDR2 LQKENI. The CDR3 is made up of 13 amino acids. CDR3 in amino acids: CASSFPSSYEQYF. CDR3 bases: TGTGCCAGCTCATTTCCCAGCTCCTACGAGCAGTACTTC.

This chain joins TRBV6-1 and TRBJ1-1; D perhaps matches TRBD1 (6 bases). The V end was cut by 1 base, the J end by 4 bases, with 10 bases between. This CDR3 region has 14 residues. Germline values: CDR1 MNHNS, CDR2 SASEGT. This CDR3 reads CASSEGQVGTEAFF. DNA for the CDR3: TGTGCCAGCAGTGAAGGACAGGTAGGCACTGAAGCTTTCTTT.

The chain employs TRBV19 and TRBJ1-1; D not certain. The CDR3 has 13 amino acids. The germline gives CDR1 LNHDA, CDR2 SQIVND (reference sequence). V dropped 4 bases and J dropped 1 base, with 7 bases sitting between them. Written as DNA, the CDR3 is TGTGCCAGTAGTAATCTCCGGAACACTGAAGCTTTCTTT. This encodes CASSNLRNTEAFF.

J is TRBJ2-7 and V is TRBV18, with 8 bases identical to TRBD2. The CDR3 totals 15 residues. V trimming: 6 bases; J trimming: 3 bases; junction bases outside the gene matches: 10. Germline V gene lookup returns CDR1 KGHSH and CDR2 LQKENI. This CDR3 reads CASSLPGRAVYEQYF. The CDR3, as DNA: TGTGCCAGCTCCCTTCCCGGGAGGGCGGTCTACGAGCAGTACTTC.

The chain couples TRBV7-8 to TRBJ2-1, with D possibly TRBD2 on 5 matching bases. The germline CDR1 and CDR2 sequences are SGHVS and FQNEAQ. V was clipped by 5 bases and J by 1 base, with 15 bases between them. The CDR3 spans 16 residues. This CDR3 reads CASSQRRDGSYNEQFF. CDR3 sequence (DNA): TGTGCCAGCAGCCAGAGACGGGATGGGTCCTACAATGAGCAGTTCTTC.

DNA of the CDR3: TGCGCCAGCAGCTTGGTGCGGGGAGGGACAGCGAACACTGAAGCTTTCTTT. Amino acids: CASSLVRGGTANTEAFF. The chain uses TRBV5-1 and TRBJ1-1; 7 nucleotides agree with TRBD1. The CDR3 extends over 17 amino acids. CDR1 SGHRS and CDR2 YFSETQ come from the germline V gene. J gave up 1 base and V 0 bases, and 9 bases lay outside the gene matches.

CDR3 nucleotide sequence: TGTGCCAGCAGTTTCCTAGCGGGAGGTGAAGATACGCAGTATTTT. Protein product: CASSFLAGGEDTQYF. The rearrangement uses TRBV5-6 and TRBJ2-3, with 11 nucleotides matching TRBD2. Germline V CDR1 and CDR2: SGHDT, YYEEEE. This CDR3 is 15 amino acids long. The ends lost 5 bases at V and 5 bases at J; junction bases unmatched: 7. The whole variable domain, filled in from reference TRBV5-6 and TRBJ2-3, reads DAGVTQSPTHLIKTRGQQVTLRCSPKSGHDTVSWYQQALGQGPQFIFQYYEEEERQRGNFPDRFSGHQFPNYSSELNVNALLLGDSALYLCASSFLAGGEDTQYFGPGTRLTVL.

The CDR3 reads CASSRTPYEQYF. Here the CDR3 DNA reads TGTGCCAGCAGCCGGACTCCCTACGAGCAGTACTTC. The chain combines TRBV16 with TRBJ2-7; D might be TRBD2 (5 bases). The V end lost 4 bases, the J end lost 2 bases, and 6 bases lay between the germline ends. Germline V CDR1 and CDR2: KGHSY, FQNENV. The CDR3 runs 12 residues.

The chain has TRBV19 and TRBJ2-2; D unresolved. The CDR3 has 12 amino acids. With 5 bases removed from V and 7 bases from J, the gap between germline ends came to 8 bases. The germline V gene encodes CDR1 LNHDA and CDR2 SQIVND (reference sequence). Here the CDR3 reads CASSQLGGELFF. The DNA of the CDR3 is TGTGCCAGTAGTCAGCTCGGCGGGGAGCTGTTTTTT.

This chain joins TRBV27 and TRBJ2-7; tentative D call: TRBD2 (6 bases). This CDR3 has 15 amino acids. Germline V gene lookup returns CDR1 MNHEY and CDR2 SMNVEV (reference sequence). Trimming took off 4 bases at V and 0 bases at J, with 13 bases between the two ends. This chain's CDR3 is CASSYRAGTSYEQYF. CDR3 nucleotides: TGTGCCAGCAGTTATCGGGCGGGGACCTCCTACGAGCAGTACTTC.

The V and J genes are TRBV7-2 and TRBJ2-1; D may be TRBD2 (6 bases). The germline V gene encodes CDR1 SGHTA and CDR2 FQGNSA. Deletions cut 2 bases from V and 9 bases from J, with 14 bases between. The CDR3 extends over 14 amino acids. CDR3 loop: CASSLMIGGTEQFF. CDR3 coding DNA: TGTGCCAGCAGCTTAATGATCGGGGGAACTGAGCAGTTCTTC. Variable domain in full (rest from reference TRBV7-2 and TRBJ2-1): GAGVSQSPSNKVTEKGKDVELRCDPISGHTALYWYRQSLGQGLEFLIYFQGNSAPDKSGLPSDRFSAERTGGSVSTLTIQRTQQEDSAVYLCASSLMIGGTEQFFGPGTRLTVL.